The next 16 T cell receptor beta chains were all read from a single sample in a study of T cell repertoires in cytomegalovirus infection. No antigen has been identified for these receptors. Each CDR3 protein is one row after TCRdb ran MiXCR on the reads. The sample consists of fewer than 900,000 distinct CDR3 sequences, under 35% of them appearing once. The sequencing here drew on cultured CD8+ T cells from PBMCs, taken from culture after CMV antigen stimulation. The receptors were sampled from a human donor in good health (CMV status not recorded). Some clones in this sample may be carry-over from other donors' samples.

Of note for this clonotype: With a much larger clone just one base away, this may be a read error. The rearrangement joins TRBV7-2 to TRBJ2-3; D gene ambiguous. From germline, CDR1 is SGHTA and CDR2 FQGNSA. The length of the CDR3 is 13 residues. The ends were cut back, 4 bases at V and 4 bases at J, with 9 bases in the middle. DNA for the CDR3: TGTGCCAGCAGCTCCTACTCGGCAGATACGCAGTATTTT. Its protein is CASSSYSADTQYF.

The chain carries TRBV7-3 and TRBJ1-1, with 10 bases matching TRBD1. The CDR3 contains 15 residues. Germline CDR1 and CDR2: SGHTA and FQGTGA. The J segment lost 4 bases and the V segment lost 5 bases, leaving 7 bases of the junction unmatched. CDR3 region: CASSRDRGQGTEAFF. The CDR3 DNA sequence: TGTGCCAGCAGCCGGGACAGGGGACAGGGCACTGAAGCTTTCTTT. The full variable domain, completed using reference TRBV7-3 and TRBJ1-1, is GAGVSQTPSNKVTEKGKYVELRCDPISGHTALYWYRQSLGQGPEFLIYFQGTGAADDSGLPNDRFFAVRPEGSVSTLKIQRTERGDSAVYLCASSRDRGQGTEAFFGQGTRLTVV.

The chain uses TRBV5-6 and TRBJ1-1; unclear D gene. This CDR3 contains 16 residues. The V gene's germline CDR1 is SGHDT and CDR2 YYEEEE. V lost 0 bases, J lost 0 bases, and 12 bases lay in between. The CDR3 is CASSLAGEGMNTEAFF. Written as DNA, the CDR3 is TGTGCCAGCAGCTTGGCCGGTGAAGGGATGAACACTGAAGCTTTCTTT.

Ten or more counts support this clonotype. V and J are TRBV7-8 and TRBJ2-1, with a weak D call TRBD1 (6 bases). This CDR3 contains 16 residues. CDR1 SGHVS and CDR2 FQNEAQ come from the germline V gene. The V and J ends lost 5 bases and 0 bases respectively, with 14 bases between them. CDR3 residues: CASSHPGESSYNEQFF. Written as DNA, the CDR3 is TGTGCCAGCAGCCATCCAGGGGAGAGCTCCTACAATGAGCAGTTCTTC.

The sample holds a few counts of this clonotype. In DNA form, the CDR3 reads TGTGCCCACGGACGGAACGAAGCTTTCTTT. This sequence encodes CAHGRNEAFF. The chain is built from TRBV24-1 and TRBJ1-1; D unclear. Germline V gene lookup returns CDR1 KGHDR and CDR2 SFDVKD. The CDR3 runs to 10 residues. With 12 bases removed from V and 8 bases from J, the gap between germline ends came to 12 bases.

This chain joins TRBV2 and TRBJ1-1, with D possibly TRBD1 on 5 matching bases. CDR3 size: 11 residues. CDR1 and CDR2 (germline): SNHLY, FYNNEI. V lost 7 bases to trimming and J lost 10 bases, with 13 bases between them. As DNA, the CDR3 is TGTGCCAGCAAGGGGATCACGTCAGCTTTCTTT. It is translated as CASKGITSAFF.

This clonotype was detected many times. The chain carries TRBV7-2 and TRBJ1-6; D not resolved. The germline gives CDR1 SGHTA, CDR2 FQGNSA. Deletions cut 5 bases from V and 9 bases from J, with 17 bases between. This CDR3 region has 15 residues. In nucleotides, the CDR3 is TGTGCCAGCAGCCAAACAGTGGGCCGGAGTTCACCCCTCCACTTT. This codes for CASSQTVGRSSPLHF. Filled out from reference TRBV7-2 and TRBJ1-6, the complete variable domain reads GAGVSQSPSNKVTEKGKDVELRCDPISGHTALYWYRQSLGQGLEFLIYFQGNSAPDKSGLPSDRFSAERTGGSVSTLTIQRTQQEDSAVYLCASSQTVGRSSPLHFGNGTRLTVT.

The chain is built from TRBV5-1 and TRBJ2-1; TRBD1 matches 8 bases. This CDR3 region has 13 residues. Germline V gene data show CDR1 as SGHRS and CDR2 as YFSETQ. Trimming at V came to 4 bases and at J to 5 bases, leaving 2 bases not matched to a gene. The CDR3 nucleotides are TGCGCCAGCAGCACAGGGGGACACAATGAGCAGTTCTTC. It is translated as CASSTGGHNEQFF.

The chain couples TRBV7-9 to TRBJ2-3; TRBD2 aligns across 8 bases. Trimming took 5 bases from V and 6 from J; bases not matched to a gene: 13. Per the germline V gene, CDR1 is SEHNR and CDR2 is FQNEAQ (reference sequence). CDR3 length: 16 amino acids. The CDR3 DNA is TGTGCCAGCAGCCCCAGACTAGCGCCACAGCGGGATACGCAGTATTTT. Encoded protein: CASSPRLAPQRDTQYF.

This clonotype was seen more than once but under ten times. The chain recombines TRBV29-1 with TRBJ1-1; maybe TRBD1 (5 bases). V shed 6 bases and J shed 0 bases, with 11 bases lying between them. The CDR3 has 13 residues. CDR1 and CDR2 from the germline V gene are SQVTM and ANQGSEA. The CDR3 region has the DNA TGCAGCGTGGGGGTTCGCATGAACACTGAAGCTTTCTTT. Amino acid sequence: CSVGVRMNTEAFF.

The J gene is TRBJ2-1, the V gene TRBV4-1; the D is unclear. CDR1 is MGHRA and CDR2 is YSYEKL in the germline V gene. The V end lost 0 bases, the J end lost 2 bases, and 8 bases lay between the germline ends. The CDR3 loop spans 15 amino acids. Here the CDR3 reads CASSQDQTTYNEQFF. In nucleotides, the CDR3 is TGCGCCAGCAGCCAAGACCAGACAACCTACAATGAGCAGTTCTTC.

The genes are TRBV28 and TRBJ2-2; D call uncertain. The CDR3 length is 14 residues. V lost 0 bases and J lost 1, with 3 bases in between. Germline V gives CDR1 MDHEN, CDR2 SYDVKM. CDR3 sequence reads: CASSLWRNTGELFF. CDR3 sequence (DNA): TGTGCCAGCAGTTTATGGAGGAACACCGGGGAGCTGTTTTTT.

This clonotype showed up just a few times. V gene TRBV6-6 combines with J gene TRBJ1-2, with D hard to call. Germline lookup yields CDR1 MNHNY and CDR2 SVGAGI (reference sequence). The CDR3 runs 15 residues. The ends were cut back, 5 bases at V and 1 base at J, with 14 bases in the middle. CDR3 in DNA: TGTGCCAGCAGTGCGGTTGGACCGATTAACTATGGCTACACCTTC. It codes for CASSAVGPINYGYTF.

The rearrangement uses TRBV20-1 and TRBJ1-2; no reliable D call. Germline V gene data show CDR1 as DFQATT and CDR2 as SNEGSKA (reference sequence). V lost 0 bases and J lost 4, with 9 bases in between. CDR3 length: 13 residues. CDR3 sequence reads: CSARDRDLYGYTF. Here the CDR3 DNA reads TGCAGTGCTAGAGATCGGGATCTCTATGGCTACACCTTC.

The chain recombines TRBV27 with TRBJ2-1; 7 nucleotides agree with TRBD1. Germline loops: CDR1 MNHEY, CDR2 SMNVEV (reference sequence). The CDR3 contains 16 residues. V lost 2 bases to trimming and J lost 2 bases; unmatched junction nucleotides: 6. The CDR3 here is CASSLAQGPAYNEQFF. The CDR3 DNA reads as TGTGCCAGCAGTTTAGCACAGGGGCCGGCCTACAATGAGCAGTTCTTC.

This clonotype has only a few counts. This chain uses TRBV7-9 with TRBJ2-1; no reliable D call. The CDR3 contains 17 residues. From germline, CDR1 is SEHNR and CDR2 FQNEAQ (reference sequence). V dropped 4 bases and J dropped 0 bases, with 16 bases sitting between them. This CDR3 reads CASSSPPLGISYNEQFF. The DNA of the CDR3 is TGTGCCAGCAGCTCACCACCCCTCGGAATCTCCTACAATGAGCAGTTCTTC.